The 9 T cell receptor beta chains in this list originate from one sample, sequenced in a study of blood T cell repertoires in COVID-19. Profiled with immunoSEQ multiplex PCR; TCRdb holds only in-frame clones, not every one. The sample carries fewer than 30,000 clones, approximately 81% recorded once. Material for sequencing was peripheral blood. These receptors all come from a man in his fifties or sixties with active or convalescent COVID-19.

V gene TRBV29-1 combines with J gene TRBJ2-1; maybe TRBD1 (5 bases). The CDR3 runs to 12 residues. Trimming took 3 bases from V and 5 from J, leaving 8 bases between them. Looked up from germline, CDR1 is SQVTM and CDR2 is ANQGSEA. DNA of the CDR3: TGCAGCGTTGATTTCAGGGACAATGAGCAGTTCTTC. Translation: CSVDFRDNEQFF.

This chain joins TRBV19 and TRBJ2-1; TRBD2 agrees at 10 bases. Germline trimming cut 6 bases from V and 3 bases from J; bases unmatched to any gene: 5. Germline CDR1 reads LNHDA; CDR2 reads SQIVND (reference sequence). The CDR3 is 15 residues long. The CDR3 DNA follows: TGTGCCAGTAGCCTAGGACTAGCGGACTACAATGAGCAGTTCTTC. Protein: CASSLGLADYNEQFF.

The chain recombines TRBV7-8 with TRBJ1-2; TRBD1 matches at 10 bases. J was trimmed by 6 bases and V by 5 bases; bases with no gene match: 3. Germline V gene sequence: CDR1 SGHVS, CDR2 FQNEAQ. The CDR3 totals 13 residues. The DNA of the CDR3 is TGTGCCAGCAGCCGGACAGGGGGGAATGGCTACACCTTC. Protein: CASSRTGGNGYTF. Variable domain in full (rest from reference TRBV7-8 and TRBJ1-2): GAGVSQSPRYKVAKRGQDVALRCDPISGHVSLFWYQQALGQGPEFLTYFQNEAQLDKSGLPSDRFFAERPEGSVSTLKIQRTQQEDSAVYLCASSRTGGNGYTFGSGTRLTVV.

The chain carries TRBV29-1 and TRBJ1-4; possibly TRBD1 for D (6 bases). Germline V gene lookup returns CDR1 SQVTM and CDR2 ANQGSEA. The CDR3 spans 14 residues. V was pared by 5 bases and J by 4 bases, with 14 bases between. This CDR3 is CSVLKTGDNEKLFF. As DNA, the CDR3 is TGCAGCGTTCTTAAGACAGGCGATAATGAAAAACTGTTTTTT.

Here the CDR3 reads CASSLGGLRTEAFF. Here the CDR3 DNA reads TGTGCCAGCAGTTTAGGCGGGTTGCGCACTGAAGCTTTCTTT. The chain joins TRBV28 to TRBJ1-1; D not certain. Trimming took 2 bases from V and 4 from J, leaving 11 bases between them. The length of the CDR3 is 14 residues. The germline CDR1 and CDR2 sequences are MDHEN and SYDVKM.

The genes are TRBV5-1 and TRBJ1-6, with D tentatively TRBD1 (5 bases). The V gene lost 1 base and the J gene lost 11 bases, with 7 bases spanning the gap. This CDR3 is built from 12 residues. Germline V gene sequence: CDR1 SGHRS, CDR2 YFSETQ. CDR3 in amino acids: CASSLRGPPLHF. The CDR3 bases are TGCGCCAGCAGCTTGAGGGGCCCACCCCTCCACTTT.

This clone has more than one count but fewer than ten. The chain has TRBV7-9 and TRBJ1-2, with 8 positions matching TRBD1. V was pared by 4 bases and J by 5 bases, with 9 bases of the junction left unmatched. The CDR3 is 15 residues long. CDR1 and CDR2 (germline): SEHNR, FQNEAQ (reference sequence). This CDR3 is CASSSVDRGPYGYTF. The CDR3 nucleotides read TGTGCCAGCAGCTCGGTTGACAGGGGACCATATGGCTACACCTTC.

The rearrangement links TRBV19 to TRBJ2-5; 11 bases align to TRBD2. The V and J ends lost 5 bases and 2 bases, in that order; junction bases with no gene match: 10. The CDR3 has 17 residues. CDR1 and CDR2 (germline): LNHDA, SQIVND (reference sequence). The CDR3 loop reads CASSADIAGGPQETQYF. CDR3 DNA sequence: TGTGCCAGTAGTGCCGACATAGCGGGAGGGCCTCAAGAGACCCAGTACTTC. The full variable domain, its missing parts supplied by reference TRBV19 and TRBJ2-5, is DGGITQSPKYLFRKEGQNVTLSCEQNLNHDAMYWYRQDPGQGLRLIYYSQIVNDFQKGDIAEGYSVSREKKESFPLTVTSAQKNPTAFYLCASSADIAGGPQETQYFGPGTRLLVL.

The CDR3 sequence is CASSHPQWGPNEQFF. The CDR3 DNA sequence: TGTGCCAGCAGCCATCCCCAATGGGGGCCCAATGAGCAGTTCTTC. V usage is TRBV9 and J usage is TRBJ2-1, with D perhaps TRBD1 (6 bases). This CDR3 has 15 amino acids. V lost 4 bases, J lost 6 bases, and 17 bases lay in between. Germline V gives CDR1 SGDLS, CDR2 YYNGEE.